This T cell receptor beta chain emerged from a study of T cell responses to AZD1222 COVID-19 vaccine. Regarding the study as a whole: Spike-specific TCR breadth and depth rose after two AZD1222 doses.

TCRdb's copy holds only in-frame clones and misses some; the assay was immunoSEQ multiplex PCR. The sample has roughly 100,000 clones, more than 75% seen once. The germline V and J ends were trimmed by 1 base and 2 bases, with 2 bases remaining between them. This CDR3 comprises 13 residues. Germline CDR1 reads LNHNV; CDR2 reads YYDKDF (reference sequence). This clone has more than one count but fewer than ten. Its antigen is not identified. The sequencing here drew on peripheral blood, taken on day 0 of AZD1222 vaccination. This chain connects TRBV15 to TRBJ2-2; D uncertain. This TCR was recovered from an adult in good health. CDR3 DNA: TGTGCCACCAGCAGAGCAAACACCGGGGAGCTGTTTTTT. Protein product: CATSRANTGELFF.